The rows below give T cell receptor beta chains drawn from one sample of a study of T cell repertoires in cytomegalovirus infection. MiXCR was run by TCRdb on the reads, yielding one entry per CDR3 protein. This table holds about 680,000 distinct CDR3 sequences, roughly 26% found once. Material for sequencing was CD8+ T cells from PBMCs. The receptors derive from a human donor in good health (CMV status not recorded). Some clones in this sample may be carry-over from other donors' samples. CDR3s include the opening cysteine and the closing phenylalanine or tryptophan. Fields, in order: J gene, V gene, clone size, D gene, CDR3 protein, CDR3 DNA. A D gene is named only where the DNA matches it firmly. Not all rows give a size; the values are once, few, many and, for expanded clones, a class.

J: TRBJ2-3
V: TRBV24-1
size: NA
D: NA
CDR3: CATSDLVHTQYF
DNA: TGTGCCACCAGTGATTTGGTCCATACGCAGTATTTT

J: TRBJ1-2
V: TRBV15
size: NA
D: NA
CDR3: CATSRDYTRYFVYGYTF
DNA: TGTGCCACCAGCAGAGATTATACCCGCTATTTCGTCTATGGCTACACCTTC

J: TRBJ2-5
V: TRBV5-6
size: once
D: NA
CDR3: CASSLEVEETQYF
DNA: TGTGCCAGCAGCTTGGAGGTTGAGGAGACCCAGTACTTC

J: TRBJ2-7
V: TRBV29-1
size: few
D: NA
CDR3: CSVESRDSYEQYF
DNA: TGCAGCGTTGAAAGTAGGGACTCCTACGAGCAGTACTTC

J: TRBJ2-1
V: TRBV7-6
size: many
D: TRBD2
CDR3: CASSVDPSGARGEQFF
DNA: TGTGCCAGCAGCGTCGACCCTAGCGGGGCGCGGGGTGAGCAGTTCTTC

J: TRBJ2-1
V: TRBV10-3
size: NA
D: NA
CDR3: CAISAASRDNEQFF
DNA: TGTGCCATCAGTGCCGCCTCCCGGGACAATGAGCAGTTCTTC

J: TRBJ1-2
V: TRBV20-1
size: NA
D: NA
CDR3: CSAIREQGHYGYTF
DNA: TGCAGTGCTATCCGGGAACAGGGACACTATGGCTACACCTTC

J: TRBJ2-3
V: TRBV5-1
size: NA
D: TRBD1
CDR3: CASSFVDRDTDTQYF
DNA: TGCGCCAGCAGTTTCGTGGACAGGGACACAGATACGCAGTATTTT

J: TRBJ2-1
V: TRBV12-3/TRBV12-4
size: many
D: NA
CDR3: CASSKGDPAVNEQFF
DNA: TGTGCCAGCAGCAAGGGGGACCCGGCTGTGAATGAGCAGTTCTTC

J: TRBJ2-5
V: TRBV7-2
size: many
D: TRBD2
CDR3: CASSPELGGGRETQYF
DNA: TGTGCCAGCAGCCCCGAACTCGGGGGGGGCCGAGAGACCCAGTACTTC

J: TRBJ2-1
V: TRBV12-3/TRBV12-4
size: NA
D: NA
CDR3: CASSLSRMEQFF
DNA: TGTGCCAGCAGTTTGTCTAGAATGGAGCAGTTCTTC

J: TRBJ2-5
V: TRBV6-1
size: few
D: TRBD1
CDR3: CASSYPYDGTGWYQETQYF
DNA: TGTGCCAGCAGTTACCCTTACGACGGGACAGGGTGGTACCAAGAGACCCAGTACTTC